These T cell receptor beta chains were read from a single sample in a study of T-cell reconstitution after alpha-beta-depleted transplantation in children. TCRdb passed the PCR reads through MiXCR, listing each CDR3 protein once. Counted here are roughly 420,000 distinct CDR3 sequences, 15% to 20% occurring once; the ten biggest clones make up 25% to 35%. This specimen consisted of PBMCs, mostly from graft donor cells, obtained 360 days after TCRalphabeta/CD19-depleted stem cell transplant. These receptors all come from a boy under two years old who had a stem cell transplant for Wiskott-Aldrich syndrome, so the T cells may come from the graft donor. CDR3s include the opening cysteine and the closing phenylalanine or tryptophan. The D gene is left open where the match is weak. The listing skips clone size in some rows; elsewhere it reads once, few, many or a size class.

CDR3 protein: CSVARNTGELFF; CDR3 DNA: TGCAGCGTTGCACGAAACACCGGGGAGCTGTTTTTT; J gene: TRBJ2-2; D gene: NA; V gene: TRBV29-1; clone size: many
CDR3 protein: CASSLVAGGRANTGELFF; CDR3 DNA: TGTGCCAGCAGCTTAGTGGCAGGAGGCCGCGCGAACACCGGGGAGCTGTTTTTT; J gene: TRBJ2-2; D gene: NA; V gene: TRBV11-2; clone size: few
CDR3 protein: CASSPPFYQNTEAFF; CDR3 DNA: TGTGCCAGCAGCCCCCCTTTCTATCAGAACACTGAAGCTTTCTTT; J gene: TRBJ1-1; D gene: NA; V gene: TRBV7-2; clone size: NA
CDR3 protein: CATSRDLMNTEAFF; CDR3 DNA: TGTGCCACCAGCAGAGATCTTATGAACACTGAAGCTTTCTTT; J gene: TRBJ1-1; D gene: NA; V gene: TRBV15; clone size: few
CDR3 protein: CSVLIPTDTQYF; CDR3 DNA: TGCAGCGTTCTGATACCCACAGATACGCAGTATTTT; J gene: TRBJ2-3; D gene: NA; V gene: TRBV29-1; clone size: few
CDR3 protein: CASSSNPGTSGGNEQFF; CDR3 DNA: TGTGCCAGCAGCTCTAATCCCGGGACTAGCGGGGGGAATGAGCAGTTCTTC; J gene: TRBJ2-1; D gene: TRBD2; V gene: TRBV7-9; clone size: few
CDR3 protein: CASSRRLAFSSYNEQFF; CDR3 DNA: TGTGCCAGCAGTCGACGACTAGCCTTCTCCTCCTACAATGAGCAGTTCTTC; J gene: TRBJ2-1; D gene: TRBD2; V gene: TRBV6-1; clone size: many
CDR3 protein: CASSSGGPNGEQFF; CDR3 DNA: TGTGCCAGCAGTTCGGGGGGGCCCAATGGTGAGCAGTTCTTC; J gene: TRBJ2-1; D gene: TRBD2; V gene: TRBV28; clone size: NA
CDR3 protein: CASSSRGAWTDTQYF; CDR3 DNA: TGTGCCAGCAGCTCCCGGGGGGCCTGGACAGATACGCAGTATTTT; J gene: TRBJ2-3; D gene: NA; V gene: TRBV6-1; clone size: NA
CDR3 protein: CASSTSSSETQYF; CDR3 DNA: TGTGCCAGCAGCACGAGCAGTTCGGAGACCCAGTACTTC; J gene: TRBJ2-5; D gene: NA; V gene: TRBV7-9; clone size: few
CDR3 protein: CASSQEDRGRETQYF; CDR3 DNA: TGCGCCAGCAGCCAAGAGGACAGGGGGCGGGAGACCCAGTACTTC; J gene: TRBJ2-5; D gene: TRBD1; V gene: TRBV4-1; clone size: few
CDR3 protein: CASSYSRGFYEQYF; CDR3 DNA: TGTGCCAGCAGTTACTCTCGGGGATTCTACGAGCAGTACTTC; J gene: TRBJ2-7; D gene: NA; V gene: TRBV6-5; clone size: NA
CDR3 protein: CASRGDRDLNEKLFF; CDR3 DNA: TGTGCCAGCAGGGGGGACAGGGATCTTAATGAAAAACTGTTTTTT; J gene: TRBJ1-4; D gene: TRBD1; V gene: TRBV11-1; clone size: NA